The entry below gives a single T cell receptor beta chain sequence along with its context. Antigen: not known. The data stem from a study of cytomegalovirus exposure and HLA in healthy donors. The study, taken as a whole, reports: The dataset shows that most TCR sequences were rare, while some public TCRs occurred in many donors. Among the most significant clusters, several appeared linked to common viral pathogens in a later analysis. Upon later analysis, TCR association rates were observed to vary by HLA locus, being highest for DRB1 and lowest for HLA-C.

The CDR3 loop spans 16 amino acids. CDR1 and CDR2 (germline): SGHTA, FQGNSA. V was clipped by 6 bases and J by 0 bases; unmatched bases: 6. The PCR made use of 60 Vbeta and 13 Jbeta primers. Method: immunoSEQ multiplex PCR; TCRdb's copy keeps in-frame clones and lacks some. The sample comprises 150,000 to 200,000 clones, 55% to 70% of which are singletons, and around 3% rests with the top ten. The chain has TRBV7-2 and TRBJ2-7, with 12 bases that match TRBD2. The clonotype was recovered from a woman in her forties in good health and CMV-seropositive. The specimen sequenced was PBMCs. The CDR3 nucleotides are TGTGCCAGCAGACGGACTAGCGGGACGGGCTCCTACGAGCAGTACTTC. Encoded protein: CASRRTSGTGSYEQYF.